The rows below give T cell receptor beta chains drawn from one sample of a study of cytomegalovirus exposure and HLA in healthy donors. Repertoires were generated with immunoSEQ multiplex PCR, while TCRdb's copy carries only in-frame clones and drops some. The sample has roughly 200,000 clones, roughly 81% seen once. Material: PBMCs. These receptors all stem from a woman between 25 and 40 years old in good health and CMV-seronegative. Each CDR3 is given with its conserved first and last residue. Fields, in order: J gene, V gene, D gene, CDR3 length, clone size, CDR3 protein, CDR3 DNA. The D gene is left open where the match is weak. Rows may omit the clone size; those that give it use once, few, many or a size class.

>TRBJ1-2|TRBV18|-|12|few
CASSPDSYGYTF
TGTGCCAGCTCCCCGGACAGCTATGGCTACACCTTC
>TRBJ2-5|TRBV9|-|13|-
CASSDSSQETQYF
TGTGCCAGCAGTGACAGTTCCCAAGAGACCCAGTACTTC
>TRBJ2-7|TRBV5-1|-|14|-
CASSLEGVAYEQYF
TGCGCCAGCAGCTTGGAGGGAGTGGCCTACGAGCAGTACTTC
>TRBJ2-7|TRBV6-1|TRBD1|15|-
CASSAGQGASYEQYF
TGTGCCAGCAGCGCGGGACAGGGGGCATCTTACGAGCAGTACTTC
>TRBJ2-2|TRBV9|TRBD1|15|-
CASSVGQGAGGELFF
TGTGCCAGCAGCGTAGGCCAGGGGGCAGGCGGGGAGCTGTTTTTT
>TRBJ1-4|TRBV10-1|TRBD1|17|-
CASSEGYRGSTNEKLFF
TGCGCCAGCAGTGAGGGATACAGGGGGTCAACTAATGAAAAACTGTTTTTT
>TRBJ2-3|TRBV27|TRBD2|14|once
CATGRADLIDTQYF
TGTGCCACCGGGAGGGCCGATTTAATAGATACGCAGTATTTT
>TRBJ1-4|TRBV25-1|TRBD1|14|-
CASKGDRVSEKLFF
TGTGCCAGCAAGGGGGACAGGGTTAGCGAAAAACTGTTTTTT
>TRBJ1-6|TRBV9|TRBD1|15|-
CASNLPGTGGSPLHF
TGTGCCAGCAACCTACCGGGGACAGGTGGTTCACCCCTCCACTTT
>TRBJ1-1|TRBV4-1|-|16|-
CASSHAPGTPITEAFF
TGCGCCAGCAGCCACGCACCCGGGACACCAATAACTGAAGCTTTCTTT
>TRBJ2-1|TRBV25-1|TRBD1|15|-
CASSQRGTAENEQFF
TGTGCCAGCAGCCAAAGAGGGACAGCCGAAAATGAGCAGTTCTTC
>TRBJ2-1|TRBV29-1|-|16|-
CSVEDQGGGQVNEQFF
TGCAGCGTTGAAGATCAAGGTGGGGGCCAAGTAAATGAGCAGTTCTTC
>TRBJ2-5|TRBV18|-|14|-
CASSPMACQETQYF
TGTGCCAGCTCACCGATGGCCTGCCAAGAGACCCAGTACTTC
>TRBJ2-7|TRBV30|-|16|-
CAWNPLATGRSYEQYF
TGTGCCTGGAATCCCCTAGCGACCGGACGGAGTTACGAGCAGTACTTC
>TRBJ1-6|TRBV5-1|-|14|-
CASSLKEGGSPLHF
TGCGCCAGCAGCTTGAAGGAGGGAGGTTCACCCCTCCACTTT
>TRBJ2-7|TRBV5-8|-|15|-
CASSFSGLSSNEQYF
TGTGCCAGCAGCTTTTCGGGCCTCTCTAGCAACGAGCAGTACTTC
>TRBJ2-7|TRBV9|-|15|-
CASSVGRQMTSEQYF
TGTGCCAGCAGCGTAGGTAGACAGATGACCTCCGAGCAGTACTTC
>TRBJ2-7|TRBV20-1|-|10|-
CSAIREEQYF
TGCAGTGCTATCAGGGAAGAGCAGTACTTC
>TRBJ1-2|TRBV5-1|TRBD1|14|-
CASSLAGTARGYTF
TGCGCCAGCAGCTTGGCCGGGACAGCACGTGGCTACACCTTC
>TRBJ2-7|TRBV10-3|-|12|-
CATGPEEYEQYF
TGTGCCACCGGACCGGAGGAGTACGAGCAGTACTTC
>TRBJ2-5|TRBV6-1|-|13|-
CASSVTGIGTQYF
TGTGCCAGCAGTGTCACAGGGATCGGGACCCAGTACTTC
>TRBJ2-5|TRBV7-7|TRBD1|15|-
CASSLVGRGIETQYF
TGTGCCAGCAGCTTAGTTGGCAGGGGGATAGAGACCCAGTACTTC